These 17 T cell receptor beta chains share one sample of origin, sequenced in a study of control samples from healthy donors and cancer patients. Method: immunoSEQ multiplex PCR; TCRdb's copy keeps in-frame clones and lacks some. Here the sample spans 100,000 to 150,000 clones, 85% to 95% being singletons. The sequencing sample was made of PBMCs. Source of these receptors: a man at least 80 years old with head and neck cancer.

This chain uses TRBV9 with TRBJ1-2; TRBD1 matches at 11 bases. The CDR3 has 17 amino acids. Germline-derived CDR1 and CDR2 are SGDLS and YYNGEE. Trimming at V came to 4 bases and at J to 2 bases, leaving 10 bases not matched to a gene. As DNA, the CDR3 is TGTGCCAGCAGCCCCAGACCGGGACAGGGGGGCAACTATGGCTACACCTTC. It encodes CASSPRPGQGGNYGYTF.

This chain connects TRBV6-1 to TRBJ2-5, with D perhaps matching TRBD1 or TRBD2 (6 bases each). The germline CDR1 and CDR2 sequences are MNHNS and SASEGT. CDR3 length: 15 amino acids. V was shortened by 3 bases and J by 1 base, with 12 bases between the two germline ends. The CDR3 coding sequence is TGTGCCAGCAGTGACCCCAGGGGACTCCAAGAGACCCAGTACTTC. Encoded protein: CASSDPRGLQETQYF.

J is TRBJ2-7 and V is TRBV4-1; 10 bases are shared with TRBD2. V was clipped by 2 bases and J by 2 bases; unmatched bases: 12. CDR1 MGHRA and CDR2 YSYEKL come from the germline V gene. The CDR3 runs 18 residues. The CDR3 bases are TGCGCCAGCAGCCAACAACTGATAGGACTAGCGGTGGCCTACGAGCAGTACTTC. Amino acid sequence: CASSQQLIGLAVAYEQYF.

The rearrangement links TRBV7-2 to TRBJ2-3, with D unclear. The germline V and J ends were trimmed by 9 bases and 3 bases, with 19 bases remaining between them. Germline CDR1 reads SGHTA; CDR2 reads FQGNSA. This CDR3 comprises 15 residues. Written as DNA, the CDR3 is TGTGCCAGTACCCAGAGCAAGCTCATTACAGATACGCAGTATTTT. Residues: CASTQSKLITDTQYF.

The rearrangement uses TRBV15 and TRBJ2-3; 10 nucleotides align to TRBD2. There are 17 residues in the CDR3. The J segment lost 6 bases and the V segment lost 0 bases, leaving 9 bases of the junction unmatched. Per germline, CDR1 LNHNV and CDR2 YYDKDF (reference sequence). CDR3: CATSREISGGLWDTQYF. The CDR3, as DNA: TGTGCCACCAGCAGAGAAATTAGCGGGGGGCTCTGGGATACGCAGTATTTT.

The chain couples TRBV24-1 to TRBJ2-3; 10 bases map to TRBD1. The CDR3 runs to 16 residues. Trimming at V came to 11 bases and at J to 2 bases, leaving 12 bases not matched to a gene. Germline assignment: CDR1 KGHDR and CDR2 SFDVKD. The CDR3: CAIRQGARRVTDTQYF. The CDR3 nucleotides read TGTGCCATCCGACAGGGGGCGAGGCGGGTCACAGATACGCAGTATTTT.

The chain couples TRBV10-3 to TRBJ2-6, with D perhaps matching TRBD2 (5 bases). V lost 6 bases and J 0 bases, leaving 12 bases between the germline ends. CDR3 length equals 16 residues. Per germline, CDR1 ENHRY and CDR2 SYGVKD. CDR3 region: CAISRTDFSGANVLTF. In DNA, the CDR3 is TGTGCCATCAGCCGGACGGACTTCTCTGGGGCCAACGTCCTGACTTTC.

The chain couples TRBV2 to TRBJ1-3; 11 nucleotides match TRBD1. Germline CDR1 is SNHLY and CDR2 is FYNNEI. There are 15 residues in the CDR3. Trimming at V came to 3 bases and at J to 9 bases, leaving 7 bases not matched to a gene. CDR3 coding DNA: TGTGCCAGCAGTGAGGGACAGGGGGATCTGGTCACCATATATTTT. Its translation is CASSEGQGDLVTIYF.

The V and J genes are TRBV5-4 and TRBJ2-1; D is ambiguous. The CDR3 length is 15 residues. V was cut by 0 bases and J by 9 bases, with 16 bases left in between. Germline values: CDR1 SGHNT, CDR2 YYREEE (reference sequence). This chain's CDR3 is CASSLVGPLGREQFF. CDR3 in DNA: TGTGCCAGCAGCTTGGTTGGACCGCTCGGCCGTGAGCAGTTCTTC. The complete variable domain, with remaining parts taken from reference TRBV5-4 and TRBJ2-1, reads ETGVTQSPTHLIKTRGQQVTLRCSSQSGHNTVSWYQQALGQGPQFIFQYYREEENGRGNFPPRFSGLQFPNYSSELNVNALELDDSALYLCASSLVGPLGREQFFGPGTRLTVL.

The chain combines TRBV25-1 with TRBJ2-1; D is possibly TRBD1 or TRBD2 (5 bases each). Germline values: CDR1 MGHDK, CDR2 SYGVNS. The CDR3 is 11 residues long. With 7 bases removed from V and 7 bases from J, the gap between germline ends came to 8 bases. Written as DNA, the CDR3 is TGTGCCAGCATATGGGGGAATGAGCAGTTCTTC. Residues: CASIWGNEQFF.

Remarks on this clone: One end of the junction varies from germline; a read error may be responsible. The chain joins TRBV6-1 to TRBJ1-1; D call uncertain. CDR3 length: 13 amino acids. Germline-derived CDR1 and CDR2 are MNHNS and SASEGT. CDR3 nucleotides: TGTGCCAGCAGCGAAGAAACGAACACTGAAGCTTTCTTT. Translating gives CASSEETNTEAFF.

V usage is TRBV5-4 and J usage is TRBJ2-2; the D is unclear. The CDR3 runs 15 residues. V was shortened by 5 bases and J by 6 bases, with 17 bases between the two germline ends. The germline V gene has CDR1 SGHNT and CDR2 YYREEE (reference sequence). This CDR3 is CASSPRTSAAGELFF. Written as DNA, the CDR3 is TGTGCCAGCAGTCCCCGAACCTCGGCCGCCGGGGAGCTGTTTTTT.

The rearrangement links TRBV27 to TRBJ2-1; the match to TRBD2 covers 11 bases. CDR1 is MNHEY, CDR2 SMNVEV, per germline (reference sequence). This CDR3 contains 16 residues. V was pared by 0 bases and J by 5 bases, with 3 bases of the junction left unmatched. The CDR3: CASSLSGTSGNNEQFF. In nucleotides, the CDR3 is TGTGCCAGCAGTTTATCCGGGACTAGCGGCAACAATGAGCAGTTCTTC.

The V and J genes are TRBV12-2 and TRBJ2-7; TRBD2, as called in the table, went unchecked against the DNA. TRBV12-2 is a documented pseudogene. The CDR3 is 17 amino acids. The CDR3 DNA follows: TGTGCAAGTCGCTTAGACTCTCGGGGGGGGCCTTCCTACGAGCAGTACTTC. It translates to CASRLDSRGGPSYEQYF.

This chain links TRBV7-9 with TRBJ2-7; TRBD2 might be the D (6 bases). The CDR3 is made up of 14 amino acids. V lost 1 base and J 6 bases, leaving 13 bases between the germline ends. CDR1 is SEHNR, CDR2 FQNEAQ, per germline (reference sequence). CDR3 loop: CASSLVISGGEQYF. In nucleotides, the CDR3 is TGTGCCAGCAGCTTAGTCATTTCCGGGGGCGAGCAGTACTTC.

The genes are TRBV9 and TRBJ2-1; D is undetermined. CDR3 length equals 15 residues. Germline loops: CDR1 SGDLS, CDR2 YYNGEE. Trimming shortened V by 4 bases and J by 0 bases, and 11 bases separated the two germline ends. CDR3 protein: CASSPMPSSYNEQFF. The CDR3 DNA is TGTGCCAGCAGCCCAATGCCCAGCTCCTACAATGAGCAGTTCTTC.

V and J are TRBV7-2 and TRBJ2-2; tentative D call: TRBD2 (5 bases). This CDR3 is built from 14 residues. Trimming pared 2 bases from V and 5 bases from J, leaving 9 bases between. The germline gives CDR1 SGHTA, CDR2 FQGNSA. The CDR3 protein is CASSLQRQTGELFF. The CDR3 DNA reads TGTGCCAGCAGCTTACAGCGGCAGACCGGGGAGCTGTTTTTT. Filled out from reference TRBV7-2 and TRBJ2-2, the complete variable domain reads GAGVSQSPSNKVTEKGKDVELRCDPISGHTALYWYRQSLGQGLEFLIYFQGNSAPDKSGLPSDRFSAERTGGSVSTLTIQRTQQEDSAVYLCASSLQRQTGELFFGEGSRLTVL.